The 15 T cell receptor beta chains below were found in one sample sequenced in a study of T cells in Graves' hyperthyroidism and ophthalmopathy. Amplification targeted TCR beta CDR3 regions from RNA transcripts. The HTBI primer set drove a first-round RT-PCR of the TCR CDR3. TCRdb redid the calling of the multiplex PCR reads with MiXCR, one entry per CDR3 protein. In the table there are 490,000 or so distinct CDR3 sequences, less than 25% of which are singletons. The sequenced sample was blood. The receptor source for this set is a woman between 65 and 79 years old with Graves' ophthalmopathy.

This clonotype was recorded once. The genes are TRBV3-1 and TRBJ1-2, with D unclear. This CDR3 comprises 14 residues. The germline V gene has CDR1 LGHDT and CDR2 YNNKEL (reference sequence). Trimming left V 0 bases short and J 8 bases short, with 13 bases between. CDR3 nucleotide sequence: TGTGCCAGCAGCCAAGATCACGCCAAAGGGGGCTACACCTTC. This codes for CASSQDHAKGGYTF.

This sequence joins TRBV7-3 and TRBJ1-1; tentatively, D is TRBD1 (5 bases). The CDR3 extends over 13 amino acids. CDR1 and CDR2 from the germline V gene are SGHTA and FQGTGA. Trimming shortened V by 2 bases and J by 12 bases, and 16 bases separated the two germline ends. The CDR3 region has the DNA TGTGCCAGCAGCTTACAGGGCTTGGTCTCCTCTTTCTTT. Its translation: CASSLQGLVSSFF.

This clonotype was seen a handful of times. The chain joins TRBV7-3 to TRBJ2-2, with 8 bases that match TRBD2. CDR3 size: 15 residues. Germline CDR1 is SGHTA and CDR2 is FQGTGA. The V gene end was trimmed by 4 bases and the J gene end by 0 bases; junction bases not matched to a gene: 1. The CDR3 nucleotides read TGTGCCAGCAGCTCGACTAGCGCGAACACCGGGGAGCTGTTTTTT. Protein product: CASSSTSANTGELFF.

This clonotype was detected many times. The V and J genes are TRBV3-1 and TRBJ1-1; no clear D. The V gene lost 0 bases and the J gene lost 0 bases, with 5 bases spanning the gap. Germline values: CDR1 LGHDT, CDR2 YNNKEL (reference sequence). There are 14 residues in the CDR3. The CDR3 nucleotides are TGTGCCAGCAGCCAAGAGACGGTGAACACTGAAGCTTTCTTT. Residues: CASSQETVNTEAFF.

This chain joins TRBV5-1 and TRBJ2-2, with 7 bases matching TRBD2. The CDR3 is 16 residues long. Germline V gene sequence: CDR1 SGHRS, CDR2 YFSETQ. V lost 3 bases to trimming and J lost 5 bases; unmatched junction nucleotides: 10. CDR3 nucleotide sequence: TGCGCCAGCAGCTCGCGGACTAGTGCCGGGACCGGGGAGCTGTTTTTT. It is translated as CASSSRTSAGTGELFF.

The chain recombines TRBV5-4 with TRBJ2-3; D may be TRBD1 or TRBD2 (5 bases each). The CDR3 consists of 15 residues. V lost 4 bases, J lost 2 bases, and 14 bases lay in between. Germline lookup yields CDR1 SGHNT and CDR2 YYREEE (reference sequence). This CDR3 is CASSRPGTATDTQYF. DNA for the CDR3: TGTGCCAGCAGCCGACCGGGGACGGCCACAGATACGCAGTATTTT. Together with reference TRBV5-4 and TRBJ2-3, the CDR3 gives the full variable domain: ETGVTQSPTHLIKTRGQQVTLRCSSQSGHNTVSWYQQALGQGPQFIFQYYREEENGRGNFPPRFSGLQFPNYSSELNVNALELDDSALYLCASSRPGTATDTQYFGPGTRLTVL.

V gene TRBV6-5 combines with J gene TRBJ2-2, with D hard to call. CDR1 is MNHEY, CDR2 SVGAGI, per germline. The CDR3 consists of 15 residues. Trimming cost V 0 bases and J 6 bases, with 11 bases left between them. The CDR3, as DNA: TGTGCCAGCAGTTACTCCGGGTCCCCGGCCGGGGAGCTGTTTTTT. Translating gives CASSYSGSPAGELFF.

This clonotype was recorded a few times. The CDR3 region is CASSPPPGDSTEAFF. The CDR3 region has the DNA TGTGCCAGCAGCCCGCCACCAGGGGATTCCACTGAAGCTTTCTTT. The chain combines TRBV7-2 with TRBJ1-1; possibly TRBD1 for D (6 bases). Germline V gives CDR1 SGHTA, CDR2 FQGNSA. The CDR3 contains 15 residues. V shed 5 bases and J shed 4 bases, with 17 bases lying between them.

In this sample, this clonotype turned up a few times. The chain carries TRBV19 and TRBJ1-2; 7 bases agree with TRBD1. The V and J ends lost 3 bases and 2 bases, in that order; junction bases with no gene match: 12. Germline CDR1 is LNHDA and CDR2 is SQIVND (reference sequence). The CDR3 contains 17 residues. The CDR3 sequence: CASSIVRNRGLNYGYTF. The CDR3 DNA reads TGTGCCAGTAGTATTGTTAGGAACAGGGGACTCAACTATGGCTACACCTTC. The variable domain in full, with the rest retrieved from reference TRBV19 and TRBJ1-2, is DGGITQSPKYLFRKEGQNVTLSCEQNLNHDAMYWYRQDPGQGLRLIYYSQIVNDFQKGDIAEGYSVSREKKESFPLTVTSAQKNPTAFYLCASSIVRNRGLNYGYTFGSGTRLTVV.

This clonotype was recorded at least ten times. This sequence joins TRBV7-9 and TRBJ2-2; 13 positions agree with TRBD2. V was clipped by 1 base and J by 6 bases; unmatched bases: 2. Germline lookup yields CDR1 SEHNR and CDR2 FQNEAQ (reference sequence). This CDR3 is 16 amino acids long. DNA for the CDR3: TGTGCCAGCAGCTTAGGCGGACTAGCGGGAGCCGGGGAGCTGTTTTTT. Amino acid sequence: CASSLGGLAGAGELFF.

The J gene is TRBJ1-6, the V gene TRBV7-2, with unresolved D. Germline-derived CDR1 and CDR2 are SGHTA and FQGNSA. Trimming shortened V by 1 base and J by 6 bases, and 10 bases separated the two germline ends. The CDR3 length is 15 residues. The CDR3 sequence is CASSLDGISNSPLHF. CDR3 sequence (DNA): TGTGCCAGCAGCTTAGATGGGATCAGTAATTCACCCCTCCACTTT.

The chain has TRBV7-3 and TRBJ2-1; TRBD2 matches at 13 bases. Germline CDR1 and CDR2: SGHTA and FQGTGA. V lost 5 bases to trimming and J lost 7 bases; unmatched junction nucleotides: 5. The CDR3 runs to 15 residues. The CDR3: CASSRLAGGQNEQFF. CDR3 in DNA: TGTGCCAGCAGCCGACTAGCGGGAGGTCAAAATGAGCAGTTCTTC.

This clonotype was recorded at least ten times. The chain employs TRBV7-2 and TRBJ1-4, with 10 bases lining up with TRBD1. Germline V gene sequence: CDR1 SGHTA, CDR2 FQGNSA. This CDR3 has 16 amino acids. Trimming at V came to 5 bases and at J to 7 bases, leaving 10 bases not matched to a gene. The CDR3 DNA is TGTGCCAGCAGCCGTCCCGGGACAGGGGCGGGTGAAAAACTGTTTTTT. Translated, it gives CASSRPGTGAGEKLFF.

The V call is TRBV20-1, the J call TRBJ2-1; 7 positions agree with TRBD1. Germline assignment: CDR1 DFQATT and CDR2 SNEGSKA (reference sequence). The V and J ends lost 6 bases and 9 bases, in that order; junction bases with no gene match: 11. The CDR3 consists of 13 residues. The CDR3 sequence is CSASPTTGAEQFF. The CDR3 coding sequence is TGCAGTGCGTCCCCTACTACAGGGGCTGAGCAGTTCTTC.

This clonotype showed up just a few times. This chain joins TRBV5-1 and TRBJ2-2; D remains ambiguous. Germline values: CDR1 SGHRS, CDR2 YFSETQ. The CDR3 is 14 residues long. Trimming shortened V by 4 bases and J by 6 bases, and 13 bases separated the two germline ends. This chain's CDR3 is CASSSSVSAGELFF. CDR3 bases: TGCGCCAGCAGCAGCTCCGTCTCGGCCGGGGAGCTGTTTTTT. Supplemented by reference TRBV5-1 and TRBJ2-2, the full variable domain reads KAGVTQTPRYLIKTRGQQVTLSCSPISGHRSVSWYQQTPGQGLQFLFEYFSETQRNKGNFPGRFSGRQFSNSRSEMNVSTLELGDSALYLCASSSSVSAGELFFGEGSRLTVL.